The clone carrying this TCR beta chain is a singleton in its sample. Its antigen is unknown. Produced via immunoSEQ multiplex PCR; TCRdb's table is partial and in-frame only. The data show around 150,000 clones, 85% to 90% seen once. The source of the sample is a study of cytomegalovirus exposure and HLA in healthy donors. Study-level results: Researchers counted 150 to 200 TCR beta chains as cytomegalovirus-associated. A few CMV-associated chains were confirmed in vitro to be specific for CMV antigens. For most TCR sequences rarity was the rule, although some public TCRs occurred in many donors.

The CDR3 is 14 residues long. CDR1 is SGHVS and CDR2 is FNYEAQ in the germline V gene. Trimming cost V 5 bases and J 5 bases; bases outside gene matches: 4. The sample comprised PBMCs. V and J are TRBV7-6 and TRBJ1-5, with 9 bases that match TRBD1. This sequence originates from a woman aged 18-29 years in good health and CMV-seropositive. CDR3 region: CASSRTGEHQPQHF. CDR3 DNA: TGTGCCAGCAGCCGGACAGGGGAACATCAGCCCCAGCATTTT.